This T cell receptor (beta chain) was observed in a study of blood T cell repertoires in COVID-19. Cohort placement rested on clinical history that participants reported themselves. Cohort 3 donors counted as recovered after two negative PCRs, clearance, or resolved symptoms. The data were produced by immunoSEQ multiplex PCR, yet TCRdb's version contains in-frame clones alone and is incomplete. This table holds about 400,000 clones, about nine tenths found once. Trimming took 4 bases from V and 2 from J; bases not matched to a gene: 9. The germline CDR1 and CDR2 sequences are LGHDT and YNNKEL (reference sequence). The CDR3 covers 17 residues.

Sequenced input: PBMCs or T cells enriched from blood (not recorded which). The chain employs TRBV3-1 (or the pseudogene TRBV3-2) and TRBJ2-3; TRBD2 aligns across 10 bases. The receptor was isolated from a woman aged 25 to 45 who had recovered from COVID-19. The CDR3 protein is CASSRVTSGVNTDTQYF. For the CDR3, the DNA is TGTGCCAGCAGCCGGGTTACTAGCGGGGTTAACACAGATACGCAGTATTTT.